Listed here are 28 T cell receptor beta chains from one sample, sequenced in a study of blood T cell repertoires in COVID-19. The protocol was immunoSEQ multiplex PCR, while the TCRdb copy is restricted to in-frame clones and leaves out a portion. The data hold 150,000 to 200,000 clones, with 85% observed a single time. The sample was peripheral blood. These receptors were obtained from a human donor with acute or convalescent COVID-19. The donor label of this sample is uncertain.

In this sample, this clone turned up a few times. The chain employs TRBV2 and TRBJ2-7, with TRBD1 matching over 7 bases. Germline V gives CDR1 SNHLY, CDR2 FYNNEI. With V trimmed by 6 bases and J by 0 bases, 5 bases remained unmatched. This CDR3 has 14 residues. CDR3 DNA sequence: TGTGCCAGCAGAAAGAACAGGGGCTCCTACGAGCAGTACTTC. Amino acids: CASRKNRGSYEQYF.

The J gene is TRBJ1-2, the V gene TRBV18; a possible D gene is TRBD1 (5 bases). The CDR3 totals 13 residues. Germline V gene lookup returns CDR1 KGHSH and CDR2 LQKENI. The V and J ends lost 5 bases and 2 bases respectively, with 9 bases between them. The CDR3 sequence: CASSTDKNYGYTF. CDR3 sequence (DNA): TGTGCCAGCTCAACGGACAAGAACTATGGCTACACCTTC.

The chain carries TRBV30 and TRBJ1-3; D gene unclear. The CDR3 runs 15 residues. The germline gives CDR1 GTSNPN, CDR2 SVGIG (reference sequence). The V gene lost 2 bases and the J gene lost 0 bases, with 11 bases spanning the gap. CDR3 DNA: TGTGCCTGGAGTAGAGGATATACCTCTGGAAACACCATATATTTT. Translating gives CAWSRGYTSGNTIYF. Based on the CDR3 plus reference TRBV30 and TRBJ1-3, the full variable domain is SQTIHQWPATLVQPVGSPLSLECTVEGTSNPNLYWYRQAAGRGLQLLFYSVGIGQISSEVPQNLSASRPQDRQFILSSKKLLLSDSGFYLCAWSRGYTSGNTIYFGEGSWLTVV.

The rearrangement links TRBV3-1 (or the pseudogene TRBV3-2) to TRBJ2-3, with D possibly TRBD1 on 5 matching bases. Trimming took off 4 bases at V and 2 bases at J, with 13 bases between the two ends. The CDR3 is 15 amino acids. Germline-derived CDR1 and CDR2 are LGHDT and YNNKEL (reference sequence). In DNA, the CDR3 is TGTGCCAGCAGCCGAAGGGGCCAATACACAGATACGCAGTATTTT. This gives the protein CASSRRGQYTDTQYF.

The V gene is TRBV15, the J gene TRBJ1-2; weak D call: TRBD1 (6 bases). Germline lookup yields CDR1 LNHNV and CDR2 YYDKDF (reference sequence). The CDR3 is 16 residues long. Trimming left V 4 bases short and J 3 bases short, with 18 bases between. This CDR3 is CATSTRQDKGDYGYTF. The DNA of the CDR3 is TGTGCCACCAGCACCAGACAGGATAAGGGCGACTATGGCTACACCTTC.

This clone was detected once. The chain couples TRBV5-1 to TRBJ2-2, with a tentative D call TRBD1 (6 bases). The CDR3 length is 15 residues. Trimming removed 3 bases from V and 6 bases from J, with 15 bases in between. CDR1 is SGHRS, CDR2 YFSETQ, per germline. The CDR3 sequence is CASSSGHRGAGELFF. DNA of the CDR3: TGCGCCAGCAGCTCGGGACACCGCGGCGCCGGGGAGCTGTTTTTT.

The V call is TRBV5-4, the J call TRBJ2-1, with D possibly matching TRBD2 (7 bases). This CDR3 has 16 amino acids. Trimming stripped 0 bases from V and 0 bases from J, with 10 bases between. Germline V gives CDR1 SGHNT, CDR2 YYREEE (reference sequence). CDR3 DNA sequence: TGTGCCAGCAGCTTGGGAGGGGGGGGCTCCTACAATGAGCAGTTCTTC. It encodes CASSLGGGGSYNEQFF.

V and J are TRBV9 and TRBJ1-2; 8 bases align to TRBD1. The V gene's germline CDR1 is SGDLS and CDR2 YYNGEE. The ends lost 0 bases at V and 9 bases at J; junction bases unmatched: 4. The CDR3 consists of 13 residues. The CDR3 sequence is CASSVEQGASYTF. The CDR3 coding sequence is TGTGCCAGCAGCGTAGAGCAGGGGGCAAGCTACACCTTC.

This chain uses TRBV5-1 with TRBJ2-3, with TRBD1 as a possible D gene (5 bases). The CDR3 is 15 residues long. Germline V gives CDR1 SGHRS, CDR2 YFSETQ. V was trimmed by 0 bases and J by 0 bases, leaving 8 bases between them. The DNA for the CDR3 is TGCGCCAGCAGCTTGGAAGGGGCCAGCACAGATACGCAGTATTTT. Its translation: CASSLEGASTDTQYF.

The chain uses TRBV27 and TRBJ2-2; tentative D call: TRBD2 (5 bases). V was cut by 2 bases and J by 6 bases, with 19 bases left in between. Germline V gene lookup returns CDR1 MNHEY and CDR2 SMNVEV (reference sequence). The CDR3 runs 17 residues. The CDR3 sequence is CASSLTSRGRFPGELFF. The CDR3 DNA sequence: TGTGCCAGCAGTTTAACAAGTCGGGGTAGGTTTCCCGGGGAGCTGTTTTTT.

The V call is TRBV12-3 or TRBV12-4, the J call TRBJ1-2, with no clear D. V was pared by 3 bases and J by 7 bases, with 9 bases between. CDR3 length: 12 amino acids. CDR3 sequence reads: CASSFKPPGYTF. In DNA, the CDR3 is TGTGCCAGCAGTTTCAAGCCACCTGGCTACACCTTC.

The chain couples TRBV28 to TRBJ1-4; weak D call: TRBD1 (5 bases). V was pared by 2 bases and J by 3 bases, with 13 bases between. This CDR3 is 16 amino acids long. Germline lookup yields CDR1 MDHEN and CDR2 SYDVKM. CDR3 amino acids: CASSLPLTGANEKLFF. For the CDR3, the DNA is TGTGCCAGCAGTTTACCCCTGACGGGGGCTAATGAAAAACTGTTTTTT.

This clone came up once. The chain links TRBV4-2 to TRBJ2-4; TRBD1 matches at 9 bases. V was clipped by 4 bases and J by 7 bases; unmatched bases: 14. This CDR3 is 17 amino acids long. CDR1 and CDR2 from the germline V gene are LGHNA and YNFKEQ. CDR3 region: CASSRNPGQGMDNIQYF. As DNA, the CDR3 is TGTGCCAGCAGCCGGAATCCGGGACAGGGAATGGACAACATTCAGTACTTC.

This chain joins TRBV30 and TRBJ2-3, with D possibly matching TRBD2 (5 bases). Per germline, CDR1 GTSNPN and CDR2 SVGIG (reference sequence). The CDR3 totals 14 residues. Trimming took off 2 bases at V and 11 bases at J, with 20 bases between the two ends. As DNA, the CDR3 is TGTGCCTGGAGTCTTCAGTCTCTGTGGGAGAGGCAGTATTTT. Amino acids: CAWSLQSLWERQYF. The full variable domain, with the rest looked up from reference TRBV30 and TRBJ2-3, is SQTIHQWPATLVQPVGSPLSLECTVEGTSNPNLYWYRQAAGRGLQLLFYSVGIGQISSEVPQNLSASRPQDRQFILSSKKLLLSDSGFYLCAWSLQSLWERQYFGPGTRLTVL.

The rearrangement links TRBV28 to TRBJ1-1; the match to TRBD1 covers 7 bases. The CDR3 consists of 15 residues. V trimming: 5 bases; J trimming: 1 base; junction bases outside the gene matches: 7. Germline V gene lookup returns CDR1 MDHEN and CDR2 SYDVKM. For the CDR3, the DNA is TGTGCCAGCAGTACGCGCCGACAGGGGAACACTGAAGCTTTCTTT. Its protein product is CASSTRRQGNTEAFF.

The rearrangement links TRBV6-4 to TRBJ2-3; D is perhaps TRBD1 (6 bases). CDR1 and CDR2 from the germline V gene are MRHNA and SNTAGT. The ends were cut back, 6 bases at V and 6 bases at J, with 19 bases in the middle. This CDR3 is built from 15 residues. CDR3 DNA: TGTGCCAGCAGCGCGACATTAAACCAGGGGGATACGCAGTATTTT. Its translation is CASSATLNQGDTQYF.

This chain uses TRBV10-3 with TRBJ1-6, with D possibly matching TRBD1 (6 bases). Trimming left V 10 bases short and J 9 bases short, with 16 bases between. Germline V lookup: CDR1 ENHRY, CDR2 SYGVKD. This CDR3 is 13 amino acids long. The CDR3 DNA reads as TGTGCCACCAAACAGGGACTAAGTTCACCCCTCCACTTT. Residues: CATKQGLSSPLHF.

Written as DNA, the CDR3 is TGTGCCAGCAGCTTAAGCGGCAAAAACATTCAGTACTTC. It specifies CASSLSGKNIQYF. The rearrangement links TRBV11-3 to TRBJ2-4, with D perhaps TRBD2 (5 bases). The CDR3 extends over 13 amino acids. Germline V gene lookup returns CDR1 SGHNT and CDR2 YENEEA. V lost 2 bases to trimming and J lost 3 bases, with 5 bases between them.

The rearrangement joins TRBV11-3 to TRBJ2-7; 8 bases agree with TRBD2. The CDR3 totals 16 residues. The junction had 11 bases not matched to a gene; V was cut back by 1 base and J by 6 bases. Germline CDR1 reads SGHNT; CDR2 reads YENEEA. DNA for the CDR3: TGTGCCAGCAGCTTAGCCCTTTTTTCAGCGGGGGTCGAGCAGTACTTC. This sequence encodes CASSLALFSAGVEQYF.

This rearrangement joins TRBV30 to TRBJ2-5, with 7 positions matching TRBD1. Germline values: CDR1 GTSNPN, CDR2 SVGIG (reference sequence). V was clipped by 0 bases and J by 4 bases; unmatched bases: 8. The CDR3 has 15 amino acids. The CDR3 bases are TGTGCCTGGAGTGTACAGGGGACCGGGACAGAGACCCAGTACTTC. The encoded protein is CAWSVQGTGTETQYF.

The genes are TRBV9 and TRBJ2-3; 7 positions match TRBD2. CDR1 and CDR2 (germline): SGDLS, YYNGEE. V gave up 3 bases and J gave up 8 bases; unmatched junction bases: 6. The CDR3 spans 13 residues. The CDR3 loop reads CASSAPSGGTQYF. As DNA, the CDR3 is TGTGCCAGCAGCGCCCCTAGCGGCGGTACGCAGTATTTT.

This chain uses TRBV5-1 with TRBJ1-2; D gene unclear. This CDR3 spans 12 amino acids. V was trimmed by 5 bases and J by 2 bases, leaving 7 bases between them. CDR1 SGHRS and CDR2 YFSETQ come from the germline V gene. In nucleotides, the CDR3 is TGCGCCAGCAGTGGTCAGAACTATGGCTACACCTTC. As protein: CASSGQNYGYTF.

This chain joins TRBV16 and TRBJ2-6; 11 bases are shared with TRBD1. The CDR3 extends over 20 amino acids. The trim removed 1 base at V and 2 bases at J, leaving 10 bases unmatched. Germline V gene lookup returns CDR1 KGHSY and CDR2 FQNENV. The CDR3 region has the DNA TGTGCCAGCAGCCAATTAAGGAAAGGACAGGGGGCGGCTGGGGCCAACGTCCTGACTTTC. This encodes CASSQLRKGQGAAGANVLTF. The whole variable domain, filled in from reference TRBV16 and TRBJ2-6, reads GEEVAQTPKHLVRGEGQKAKLYCAPIKGHSYVFWYQQVLKNEFKFLISFQNENVFDETGMPKERFSAKCLPNSPCSLEIQATKLEDSAVYFCASSQLRKGQGAAGANVLTFGAGSRLTVL.

This sequence joins TRBV7-8 and TRBJ1-5; D ambiguous. CDR1 SGHVS and CDR2 FQNEAQ come from the germline V gene. The CDR3 has 13 residues. Trimming pared 3 bases from V and 3 bases from J, leaving 6 bases between. Written as DNA, the CDR3 is TGTGCCAGCAGCTTCAGAATCAATCAGCCCCAGCATTTT. The encoded protein is CASSFRINQPQHF. Combining the CDR3 with reference TRBV7-8 and TRBJ1-5 gives the whole variable domain GAGVSQSPRYKVAKRGQDVALRCDPISGHVSLFWYQQALGQGPEFLTYFQNEAQLDKSGLPSDRFFAERPEGSVSTLKIQRTQQEDSAVYLCASSFRINQPQHFGDGTRLSIL.

The chain is built from TRBV7-6 and TRBJ2-1; 8 nucleotides match TRBD1. CDR3 size: 16 residues. V shed 0 bases and J 4 bases; nucleotides not matched to a gene: 5. CDR1 is SGHVS, CDR2 FNYEAQ, per germline. The CDR3 spells CASSLATGVKYNEQFF. The DNA for the CDR3 is TGTGCCAGCAGCTTAGCGACAGGGGTCAAGTACAATGAGCAGTTCTTC.

The chain carries TRBV7-8 and TRBJ2-7, with 7 nucleotides matching TRBD2. The CDR3 loop spans 18 amino acids. The germline gives CDR1 SGHVS, CDR2 FQNEAQ. Trimming removed 1 base from V and 3 bases from J; junction bases left unmatched: 15. The CDR3 nucleotides read TGTGCCAGCAGCTTAGAGGGGAGGGGCACCTCAAGGGGCTACGAGCAGTACTTC. Translation gives CASSLEGRGTSRGYEQYF.

The chain uses TRBV14 and TRBJ1-2; D is ambiguous. The germline gives CDR1 SGHDN, CDR2 FVKESK. V shed 1 base and J shed 4 bases, with 10 bases lying between them. The CDR3 covers 14 residues. The CDR3 loop reads CASSQALVGYGYTF. The CDR3 DNA follows: TGTGCCAGCAGCCAAGCCCTAGTAGGCTATGGCTACACCTTC.

The chain recombines TRBV4-1 with TRBJ2-7, with 7 bases that match TRBD1. The ends lost 1 base at V and 3 bases at J; junction bases unmatched: 9. CDR1 and CDR2 from the germline V gene are MGHRA and YSYEKL. The CDR3 covers 16 residues. CDR3 protein: CASSQGQGTQHYEQYF. CDR3 bases: TGCGCCAGCAGCCAAGGACAGGGTACACAACACTACGAGCAGTACTTC.